Listed below are T cell receptor beta chains from one sample, sequenced in a study of identical twins. TCRdb fed the 5' RACE reads into MiXCR, producing one record per CDR3 protein. This table has about 720,000 distinct CDR3 sequences, around a sixth appearing once. This sample was also put to use in a study of T cells expressing NK-cell markers.

Material for sequencing was PBMCs. These receptors originate from a woman aged 18 to 35 in good health. Each CDR3 is given with its conserved first and last residue. Each record gives: J gene, D gene, clone size, V gene, CDR3 protein, CDR3 DNA. D genes are given only for firm matches. Where a row states a size, it is once, few, many or the class of an expanded clone; other rows omit it.

TRBJ2-3 . few TRBV6-2/TRBV6-3 CASSTDVRNTDTQYF TGTGCCAGCAGTACCGACGTGAGAAACACAGATACGCAGTATTTT
TRBJ2-5 TRBD2 few TRBV5-1 CATRGTIDETQYF TGCGCTACGCGGGGGACGATCGATGAGACCCAGTACTTC
TRBJ2-1 . few TRBV15 CATSNAANEQFF TGTGCCACCAGCAACGCCGCCAATGAGCAGTTCTTC
TRBJ2-1 TRBD2 . TRBV6-5 CASSYRGGRYNEQFF TGTGCCAGCAGTTACCGGGGGGGTCGATACAATGAGCAGTTCTTC
TRBJ2-7 . few TRBV20-1 CSAADSYEQYF TGCAGTGCCGCAGATTCCTACGAGCAGTACTTC
TRBJ2-5 TRBD2 . TRBV9 CASSRGSGTETQYF TGTGCCAGCAGCCGGGGTAGCGGGACAGAGACCCAGTACTTC
TRBJ2-5 . few TRBV5-6 CASSPSLAGWETQYF TGTGCCAGCAGCCCTAGTCTTGCGGGCTGGGAGACCCAGTACTTC
TRBJ2-1 . . TRBV5-1 CASSSRRQTADEQFF TGCGCCAGCAGCTCGCGACGTCAGACTGCGGATGAGCAGTTCTTC
TRBJ2-2 . many TRBV5-1 CASSLQSRTRTGELFF TGCGCCAGCAGCTTGCAAAGCCGGACACGTACCGGGGAGCTGTTTTTT
TRBJ2-7 . . TRBV11-3 CASSLSGAGAYEQYF TGTGCCAGCAGCTTATCAGGAGCAGGGGCCTACGAGCAGTACTTC
TRBJ2-7 TRBD1 few TRBV6-1 CATRDRGSSYEQYF TGTGCCACCCGGGACAGGGGGTCCTCCTACGAGCAGTACTTC
TRBJ1-4 . many TRBV7-2 CASSLFGAGEKLFF TGTGCCAGCAGCTTATTTGGGGCAGGTGAAAAACTGTTTTTT
TRBJ2-3 TRBD2 . TRBV3-1 CASSGRQSGDTQYF TGTGCCAGCTCCGGGAGGCAGAGTGGGGATACGCAGTATTTT
TRBJ1-5 . . TRBV12-3/TRBV12-4 CASRHRGNQPQHF TGTGCCAGCAGACACAGGGGCAATCAGCCCCAGCATTTT
TRBJ2-1 TRBD2 few TRBV7-6 CASSLGGRANSEQFF TGTGCCAGCAGCTTAGGCGGGAGGGCCAACAGTGAGCAGTTCTTC
TRBJ2-1 . . TRBV20-1 CSARRGDYNEQFF TGCAGTGCTAGGAGGGGGGATTACAATGAGCAGTTCTTC
TRBJ1-2 . few TRBV2 CASGGGYTF TGTGCCAGCGGAGGGGGCTACACCTTC
TRBJ2-1 . many TRBV5-1 CASSLDRVGGEQFF TGCGCCAGCAGCTTGGACAGGGTGGGCGGTGAGCAGTTCTTC
TRBJ1-2 . few TRBV2 CASSDQGPMNGYTF TGTGCCAGCAGTGACCAGGGACCTATGAATGGCTACACCTTC
TRBJ2-5 . many TRBV10-3 CAISDIQETQYF TGTGCCATCAGTGACATCCAAGAGACCCAGTACTTC
TRBJ2-1 . few TRBV4-3 CASSHASDSYNEQFF TGCGCCAGCAGCCATGCCTCTGACAGTTACAATGAGCAGTTCTTC
TRBJ2-1 . . TRBV7-9 CASTPPGHLGGNEQFF TGTGCCAGCACCCCCCCCGGCCACCTCGGGGGCAATGAGCAGTTCTTC
TRBJ2-7 . . TRBV7-9 CASSPVGQSYEQYF TGTGCCAGCAGCCCCGTAGGACAATCCTACGAGCAGTACTTC
TRBJ1-1 . . TRBV9 CASSVNPSQNTEAFF TGTGCCAGCAGCGTAAACCCCTCCCAGAACACTGAAGCTTTCTTT
TRBJ1-1 . few TRBV6-2/TRBV6-3 CASSYLWTAEAFF TGTGCCAGCAGTTATCTGTGGACAGCTGAAGCTTTCTTT
TRBJ1-5 . . TRBV6-1 CASSLQTGYSNQPQHF TGTGCCAGCAGTCTCCAAACAGGATATAGCAATCAGCCCCAGCATTTT
TRBJ2-5 . . TRBV5-6 CASSFRVGGQETQYF TGTGCCAGCAGTTTTAGGGTGGGAGGACAAGAGACCCAGTACTTC
TRBJ2-7 TRBD2 . TRBV10-3 CAITASGVPSYEQYF TGTGCCATCACCGCGAGCGGGGTTCCCTCCTACGAGCAGTACTTC
TRBJ1-1 . few TRBV5-5 CATKGDMNTEAFF TGTGCCACTAAGGGGGACATGAACACTGAAGCTTTCTTT
TRBJ1-1 . few TRBV12-3/TRBV12-4 CASSLQAVNTEAFF TGTGCCAGCAGTTTACAGGCGGTTAACACTGAAGCTTTCTTT
TRBJ2-7 . few TRBV18 CASAPGLNEQYF TGTGCCAGCGCCCCCGGATTAAACGAGCAGTACTTC
TRBJ2-3 TRBD2 few TRBV6-1 CASSSQLAGSTDTQYF TGTGCCAGCAGCTCCCAACTAGCGGGTAGCACAGATACGCAGTATTTT
TRBJ1-4 TRBD1 many TRBV5-1 CASSLGQGREKLFF TGTGCCAGCAGCTTGGGACAGGGTAGGGAAAAACTGTTTTTT
TRBJ1-2 . few TRBV6-1 CASSIGRHLNGYTF TGTGCCAGCAGTATTGGACGTCATCTAAATGGCTACACCTTC
TRBJ2-1 TRBD2 . TRBV25-1 CASSDSASGRHEQFF TGTGCCAGCAGTGACTCGGCTAGCGGGAGACATGAGCAGTTCTTC
TRBJ2-1 . . TRBV27 CASSLLGGAGQFF TGTGCCAGCAGTTTATTAGGTGGTGCGGGACAGTTCTTC
TRBJ1-1 TRBD1 . TRBV7-2 CASRRDRAAFF TGTGCCAGCAGAAGGGACAGGGCGGCTTTCTTT
TRBJ1-5 TRBD1 . TRBV5-6 CASSMGQNQPQHF TGTGCCAGCAGCATGGGACAGAATCAGCCCCAGCATTTT
TRBJ1-4 TRBD1 many TRBV6-1 CASRDSGVEKLFF TGTGCCAGCCGGGACAGTGGTGTGGAAAAACTGTTTTTT
TRBJ2-3 TRBD1 . TRBV4-3 CASSQGDRNTDTQYF TGCGCCAGCAGCCAAGGGGACAGAAACACAGATACGCAGTATTTT
TRBJ2-3 . . TRBV6-5 CASSYSGTTELQYF TGTGCCAGCAGTTACTCTGGGACAACGGAATTGCAGTATTTT
TRBJ2-3 TRBD2 many TRBV5-1 CASSSGTSARHGTDTQYF TGCGCCAGCAGCTCCGGGACTAGCGCACGTCATGGCACAGATACGCAGTATTTT
TRBJ1-5 . few TRBV2 CASTPQRGSNQPQHF TGTGCCAGCACACCCCAGAGGGGGAGCAATCAGCCCCAGCATTTT
TRBJ2-5 TRBD2 few TRBV20-1 CSAKREALQETQYF TGCAGTGCTAAGCGGGAGGCCCTTCAAGAGACCCAGTACTTC
TRBJ1-4 TRBD1 . TRBV7-9 CASSQQGDEKLFF TGTGCCAGCAGCCAGCAGGGGGATGAAAAACTGTTTTTT
TRBJ2-5 . few TRBV4-2 CASSQEAGRETQYF TGTGCCAGCAGCCAAGAGGCGGGGCGGGAGACCCAGTACTTC
TRBJ2-1 . . TRBV2 CASILDSYNEQFF TGTGCCAGCATTCTAGACAGCTACAATGAGCAGTTCTTC
TRBJ2-1 TRBD2 few TRBV7-8 CASSLRTSGMRSYNEQFF TGTGCCAGCAGCCTTCGGACTAGCGGGATGAGGTCCTACAATGAGCAGTTCTTC